The rows below give T cell receptor beta chains drawn from one sample of a study of blood T cell repertoires in COVID-19. Generated by immunoSEQ multiplex PCR, the TCRdb table keeps only in-frame clones and is missing some. The table records tens of thousands of clones, more than 70% of them present only once. The sample taken for sequencing was peripheral blood. Source of these receptors: an elderly woman with active or convalescent COVID-19. Each CDR3 is given with its conserved first and last residue. The order of the fields is CDR3 length, clone size, V gene, D gene, J gene, CDR3 protein, CDR3 DNA. The D gene is left open where the match is weak. Clone sizes are given selectively: once, few, many, or a class where the clone is expanded.

15	-	TRBV7-9	TRBD1	TRBJ2-3	CASSARQGGADTQYF	TGTGCCAGCAGCGCCAGACAGGGTGGCGCAGATACGCAGTATTTT
18	-	TRBV28	TRBD1	TRBJ1-6	CASSLGQGGATYNSPLHF	TGTGCCAGCAGTTTAGGACAGGGTGGGGCAACCTATAATTCACCCCTCCACTTT
14	-	TRBV28	TRBD1	TRBJ1-1	CASSLRDRGPKAFF	TGTGCCAGCAGTTTACGGGACAGGGGGCCCAAAGCTTTCTTT
11	-	TRBV6-5	-	TRBJ1-1	CAAYLNTEAFF	TGTGCCGCGTACTTGAACACTGAAGCTTTCTTT
17	-	TRBV3-1/TRBV3-2	TRBD2	TRBJ2-7	CASSQAQGLAGGGEQYF	TGTGCCAGCAGCCAAGCACAAGGACTAGCGGGAGGAGGCGAGCAGTACTTC
14	-	TRBV7-9	TRBD1	TRBJ1-1	CASSTYTGVTEAFF	TGTGCCAGCAGCACCTATACAGGGGTCACTGAAGCTTTCTTT
15	-	TRBV28	-	TRBJ1-3	CASSFSGADGNTIYF	TGTGCCAGCAGTTTTAGCGGGGCTGATGGAAACACCATATATTTT
19	few	TRBV28	-	TRBJ1-5	CASSFLSQRGAGQNQPQHF	TGTGCCAGCAGTTTTCTCAGTCAGAGGGGAGCGGGGCAAAATCAGCCCCAGCATTTT
15	-	TRBV5-1	TRBD1	TRBJ1-1	CASSSGTGTTTEAFF	TGCGCCAGCAGCTCGGGGACAGGGACTACCACTGAAGCTTTCTTT
15	-	TRBV5-1	-	TRBJ2-1	CASSLNEGSYNEQFF	TGCGCCAGCAGCTTAAATGAGGGATCCTACAATGAGCAGTTCTTC